This TCR beta chain emerged from a study of shared clonotypes between healthy human individuals. Whole-study context: The donor group consisted of two women and three men, aged 18 to 49.

The data were produced by immunoSEQ multiplex PCR, yet TCRdb's version contains in-frame clones alone and is incomplete. The sample records about 820,000 clones, 92% being singletons. CD8 cells regarded as naive lacked CD45RO, were positively chosen for CCR7, and omitted terminally differentiated effector memory CD45RA+ cells. General study points: Researchers sampled blood only, noting tissue repertoires likely differ. Across subsets, estimated richness was generally greater for naive than for memory populations. Clonotypes shared by all four sorted-subset donors had higher generation probabilities than non-shared clonotypes.

The CDR3 loop spans 14 amino acids. Trimming cost V 5 bases and J 5 bases, with 13 bases left between them. Looked up from germline, CDR1 is MNHEY and CDR2 is SMNVEV (reference sequence). Concerning this clone: Its cognate antigen is unknown.

The sequenced sample consisted of naive CD8+ T cells sorted from blood. This chain links TRBV27 with TRBJ2-1, with D tentatively TRBD2 (6 bases). The clonotype was recovered from a man aged 30 to 45 in good health. The CDR3 protein is CASSPASAHNEQFF. In DNA form, the CDR3 reads TGTGCCAGCAGTCCTGCTAGCGCCCACAATGAGCAGTTCTTC.